A selection of T cell receptor beta chains follows, all from one sample in a study of tumor-infiltrating lymphocytes in primary liver carcinoma. TCRdb independently ran MiXCR on the multiplex PCR reads; one entry per CDR3 protein. The sample lists about 20,000 distinct CDR3 sequences; 65% to 85% were seen once. Sequenced: liver tumor tissue from sampling region 2. These TCRs come from a woman aged 25 to 39 with primary liver carcinoma and hepatitis B virus infection. Each CDR3 is given without its conserved first and last residue. Each record gives: D gene, V gene, J gene, CDR3 protein. A D gene is named only where the DNA matches it firmly.

D: .
V: TRBV28
J: TRBJ2-1
CDR3: ASSLTRLVGHF

D: .
V: TRBV29-1
J: TRBJ1-1
CDR3: SVEIGNTEPF

D: .
V: TRBV11-1
J: TRBJ2-7
CDR3: ASSLATAYYKQY

D: .
V: TRBV11-2
J: TRBJ1-2
CDR3: ASSLEPTNYGYT

D: .
V: TRBV6-5
J: TRBJ2-2
CDR3: VRRLSGTNTGELF

D: .
V: TRBV4-1
J: TRBJ2-3
CDR3: ASSQDVGRSTDTQY

D: TRBD2
V: TRBV11-3
J: TRBJ2-1
CDR3: DSSRLAGGGYKQF

D: .
V: TRBV29-1
J: TRBJ2-1
CDR3: SVDSRIHEQF

D: .
V: TRBV4-3
J: TRBJ2-7
CDR3: ASSQAVMGGHISNEQH

D: .
V: TRBV4-3
J: TRBJ2-3
CDR3: ASSQSVWLGDSDDTRY

D: .
V: TRBV5-6
J: TRBJ2-2
CDR3: ANSSAPRVTGELF

D: .
V: TRBV6-5
J: TRBJ2-5
CDR3: ACSTDKGLTQY

D: .
V: TRBV11-2
J: TRBJ2-3
CDR3: ASSSRTDTEY

D: .
V: TRBV5-6
J: TRBJ2-2
CDR3: ASGLAPRVAGELF

D: .
V: TRBV6-1
J: TRBJ2-2
CDR3: TSSETLPGDAANTWELF

D: .
V: TRBV6-5
J: TRBJ2-6
CDR3: ASSLWTRMKAGANVLT

D: .
V: TRBV11-2
J: TRBJ1-2
CDR3: VSSPRGWDWSYDYT

D: .
V: TRBV6-5
J: TRBJ1-1
CDR3: ASDQHVSTEAF

D: TRBD2
V: TRBV7-9
J: TRBJ2-7
CDR3: ASSWGLASPYEQY

D: .
V: TRBV5-6
J: TRBJ2-3
CDR3: ASSLRTDTQY

D: .
V: TRBV6-5
J: TRBJ2-7
CDR3: ASSFKESRSYEQY

D: .
V: TRBV6-5
J: TRBJ2-6
CDR3: ASRMGQGACGANVLT

D: .
V: TRBV7-8
J: TRBJ1-2
CDR3: VSSLDTGVLYGYT

D: TRBD1
V: TRBV6-5
J: TRBJ2-2
CDR3: ASSPLTGFTWELF

D: .
V: TRBV6-5
J: TRBJ2-2
CDR3: ASKYGLAPNTGELF

D: TRBD2
V: TRBV11-2
J: TRBJ2-3
CDR3: TSSFAGGADTQY

D: .
V: TRBV28
J: TRBJ2-3
CDR3: VSGWAYTQY

D: TRBD2
V: TRBV11-2
J: TRBJ2-3
CDR3: ASSSGSGRVDMQY

D: .
V: TRBV28
J: TRBJ2-7
CDR3: ASRIAGSSYEQY

D: TRBD1
V: TRBV6-5
J: TRBJ2-6
CDR3: AGRLQGFGANVLT

D: TRBD1
V: TRBV11-2
J: TRBJ2-2
CDR3: ASSPDPQLNTGVLS

D: .
V: TRBV16
J: TRBJ1-2
CDR3: ASSQNPGGGGYT

D: .
V: TRBV11-2
J: TRBJ1-5
CDR3: ASSIEPSPFQPQH

D: .
V: TRBV12-3/TRBV12-4
J: TRBJ2-2
CDR3: ASRGWDTDTEGLF

D: .
V: TRBV11-2
J: TRBJ2-2
CDR3: VSSPDPQLNTEELF

D: TRBD2
V: TRBV12-3/TRBV12-4
J: TRBJ2-5
CDR3: ASGSTAGGETQY

D: .
V: TRBV10-3
J: TRBJ1-3
CDR3: IISESVSGYTIY

D: TRBD1
V: TRBV28
J: TRBJ2-5
CDR3: ASSLWRQGARETQY

D: .
V: TRBV11-2
J: TRBJ1-2
CDR3: ASIRRGGGGYT

D: .
V: TRBV4-3
J: TRBJ1-2
CDR3: TSSAELQIYGYT

D: TRBD2
V: TRBV28
J: TRBJ2-2
CDR3: ASSICGSCRTGELF

D: TRBD1
V: TRBV6-5
J: TRBJ2-2
CDR3: ASSPRTGFTRELS

D: .
V: TRBV5-6
J: TRBJ2-3
CDR3: ASSKNTVTDTQY

D: .
V: TRBV6-5
J: TRBJ1-1
CDR3: AGSWNRDAEVF

D: .
V: TRBV5-1
J: TRBJ2-5
CDR3: ASSSDGVGQETQY

D: .
V: TRBV11-3
J: TRBJ2-7
CDR3: VSSLDRDLSCEQY

D: .
V: TRBV5-1
J: TRBJ2-1
CDR3: ASSFAISPGSNEQF

D: .
V: TRBV6-2/TRBV6-3
J: TRBJ2-1
CDR3: ASSIEGRNFRL

D: TRBD1
V: TRBV7-9
J: TRBJ1-1
CDR3: ASSLGQGTEAF

D: .
V: TRBV9
J: TRBJ1-1
CDR3: ASSVGVGAEAF

D: .
V: TRBV4-2
J: TRBJ1-1
CDR3: ANSPIEGRGNTEAF

D: .
V: TRBV11-2
J: TRBJ1-1
CDR3: TSSLKSGRLNEAF